The rows below give T cell receptor beta chains drawn from one sample of a study of T cell responses to AZD1222 COVID-19 vaccine. The assay was immunoSEQ multiplex PCR, and TCRdb's table has in-frame clones only and misses some. The profile shows approximately 150,000 clones, approximately 90% of them singletons. Sequencing used peripheral blood, obtained 28 days after the second AZD1222 dose. The receptor set was obtained from an adult who received the AZD1222 COVID-19 vaccine. The CDR3 runs from the conserved cysteine through the conserved F or W. A D gene is named only where the DNA matches it firmly. The size entry is marked missing in some rows and otherwise reads once, few, many or a size class.

>TRBJ2-7|.|.|TRBV29-1
CSVVRGSYEQYF
TGCAGCGTTGTCAGGGGCTCCTACGAGCAGTACTTC
>TRBJ1-2|.|.|TRBV19
CASSTRGDSYYTF
TGTGCCAGTAGTACTCGAGGCGACAGCTACTACACCTTC
>TRBJ1-1|.|.|TRBV19
CASSTEDRPNTEAFF
TGTGCCAGTAGTACAGAGGACAGACCGAACACTGAAGCTTTCTTT
>TRBJ2-3|.|TRBD1|TRBV5-4
CASSSGQGADTQYF
TGTGCCAGCAGCTCAGGACAGGGGGCAGATACGCAGTATTTT
>TRBJ2-3|.|TRBD2|TRBV3-1/TRBV3-2
CASSLGLAGGPDTQYF
TGTGCCAGCAGCCTGGGACTAGCGGGAGGTCCAGATACGCAGTATTTT
>TRBJ2-7|.|.|TRBV14
CASSQVQFSYEQYF
TGTGCCAGCAGCCAAGTTCAATTCTCCTACGAGCAGTACTTC
>TRBJ1-5|once|.|TRBV4-3
CASSQEAGSNQPQHF
TGCGCCAGCAGCCAAGAGGCAGGGAGCAATCAGCCCCAGCATTTT
>TRBJ2-5|.|TRBD2|TRBV19
CASRRGGLAGETQYF
TGTGCCAGTAGGAGGGGGGGACTAGCGGGAGAGACCCAGTACTTC
>TRBJ2-2|.|TRBD2|TRBV9
CASSASSGTNTGELFF
TGTGCCAGCAGCGCCTCTAGCGGAACGAACACCGGGGAGCTGTTTTTT
>TRBJ2-1|.|.|TRBV19
CASSIWGGAANEQFF
TGTGCCAGTAGTATTTGGGGGGGCGCAGCCAATGAGCAGTTCTTC
>TRBJ2-7|.|.|TRBV11-2
CASTQNEGPYEQYF
TGTGCCAGCACCCAAAACGAGGGGCCCTACGAGCAGTACTTC
>TRBJ2-3|.|TRBD2|TRBV24-1
CATSPGRGPTDTQYF
TGTGCCACCTCCCCCGGGAGGGGACCTACAGATACGCAGTATTTT
>TRBJ2-1|few|.|TRBV27
CASSSPLIGGEQFF
TGTGCCAGCAGTTCCCCCCTCATAGGCGGTGAGCAGTTCTTC
>TRBJ2-3|.|TRBD2|TRBV7-9
CASSLVVSASGRPDTQYF
TGTGCCAGCAGCTTAGTAGTATCGGCTAGCGGGAGGCCAGATACGCAGTATTTT
>TRBJ1-6|.|.|TRBV2
CASSEPLLLWSIYNSPLHF
TGTGCCAGCAGTGAGCCTCTACTGTTATGGAGCATTTATAATTCACCCCTCCACTTT
>TRBJ1-1|.|TRBD1|TRBV6-5
CASPGGGREAFF
TGTGCCAGCCCAGGGGGGGGGCGGGAAGCTTTCTTT
>TRBJ2-7|.|.|TRBV7-2
CASSPVGGSGEQYF
TGTGCCAGCAGCCCTGTGGGGGGTTCGGGCGAGCAGTACTTC
>TRBJ2-1|.|TRBD2|TRBV7-9
CASSGSGWRLAGVRNEQFF
TGTGCCAGCAGCGGTAGTGGATGGCGTCTAGCGGGAGTCCGGAATGAGCAGTTCTTC
>TRBJ2-7|.|.|TRBV13
CASSSRDPQLGSSYEQYF
TGTGCCAGCAGCTCTCGGGATCCCCAGTTAGGCAGCTCCTACGAGCAGTACTTC
>TRBJ1-2|few|TRBD1|TRBV4-1
CASSQEDRGEPSYGYTF
TGCGCCAGCAGCCAAGAGGACAGGGGCGAACCATCCTATGGCTACACCTTC
>TRBJ1-2|.|TRBD1|TRBV27
CASSLSETGGFYGYTF
TGTGCCAGCAGTTTATCGGAGACAGGGGGCTTTTATGGCTACACCTTC
>TRBJ1-1|.|.|TRBV29-1
CSVEDNTAEAFF
TGCAGCGTTGAAGATAACACGGCTGAAGCTTTCTTT
>TRBJ1-1|once|TRBD1|TRBV9
CASSLGTGTDTEAFF
TGTGCCAGCAGTCTTGGGACAGGGACCGACACTGAAGCTTTCTTT
>TRBJ1-6|.|TRBD1|TRBV6-5
CASRPGQVSPLHF
TGTGCCAGCAGACCGGGACAGGTTTCACCCCTCCACTTT
>TRBJ1-1|few|.|TRBV28
CASSLQGGDTEAFF
TGTGCCAGCAGTTTACAGGGAGGGGACACTGAAGCTTTCTTT
>TRBJ1-1|.|.|TRBV11-3
CASSLGVGGLTEAFF
TGTGCCAGCAGCTTAGGGGTAGGTGGGCTGACTGAAGCTTTCTTT
>TRBJ2-5|.|TRBD2|TRBV5-1
CASSSSSGGQQETQYF
TGCGCCAGCAGCTCCTCTAGCGGGGGCCAGCAAGAGACCCAGTACTTC
>TRBJ1-5|.|.|TRBV7-2
CASSLEGGRQPQHF
TGTGCCAGCAGCTTAGAGGGGGGGCGACAGCCCCAGCATTTT
>TRBJ1-1|.|.|TRBV29-1
CSGYKDTEAFF
TGCAGCGGCTACAAGGACACTGAAGCTTTCTTT
>TRBJ2-7|.|TRBD1|TRBV27
CASSRSGGRGEQYF
TGTGCCAGCAGCCGCTCAGGGGGACGAGGCGAGCAGTACTTC
>TRBJ2-5|.|TRBD1|TRBV5-6
CASSPLTRQGAKTQYF
TGTGCCAGCAGCCCCCTCACCCGACAGGGGGCGAAGACCCAGTACTTC